Each of the 30 T cell receptor beta chains below was sequenced from the same sample in a study of CD8 T cells in ankylosing spondylitis. MiXCR, applied by TCRdb to the 5' RACE reads, yields one record per CDR3 protein. The repertoire includes fewer than 250,000 distinct CDR3 sequences, over 9.5% of them detected once, and roughly 2.5% sits in the top ten. The sequencing input was blood, either unsorted or a sorted T cell fraction (not recorded which). The receptors were sampled from a male donor with ankylosing spondylitis or in good health (not recorded which).

The chain has TRBV2 and TRBJ2-1; D is tentatively TRBD1 or TRBD2 (5 bases each). V was trimmed by 4 bases and J by 15 bases, leaving 16 bases between them. The CDR3 extends over 12 amino acids. Germline V gene sequence: CDR1 SNHLY, CDR2 FYNNEI. CDR3 sequence (DNA): TGTGCCAGCAGTGTCTCCGGGACCTTGTCGTTCTTC. Its protein is CASSVSGTLSFF.

In regard to this clonotype: Its ends do not fully match the called genes, so a read error is possible. This chain's CDR3 is CTSSQGAGTEAFF. The CDR3 nucleotides read TGTACCAGCAGCCAAGGGGCCGGCACTGAAGCTTTCTTT. The V call is TRBV11-3, the J call TRBJ1-1; D might be TRBD1 (5 bases). CDR1 and CDR2 (germline): SGHNT, YENEEA. There are 13 residues in the CDR3.

This clonotype was detected ten times or more. This sequence joins TRBV7-7 and TRBJ2-7; TRBD1 is a possible D gene (6 bases). The germline gives CDR1 SSHAT, CDR2 FNYEAQ (reference sequence). V lost 4 bases, J lost 6 bases, and 16 bases lay in between. This CDR3 region has 14 residues. CDR3 sequence: CASSSKARGSEQYF. The CDR3 nucleotides read TGTGCCAGCAGCTCTAAAGCGAGGGGGAGCGAGCAGTACTTC.

This clonotype was seen a handful of times. A much larger clonotype is one base distant, so this may be a read error. The chain recombines TRBV21-1 with TRBJ1-5. TRBV21-1 is noted as a pseudogene. The CDR3 has 18 residues. The CDR3 bases are TGTGCCAGCAGCAAAAAGGGAGGGGGACACGGTAGCAATCGGCCCCAGCATTTT. This codes for CASSKKGGGHGSNRPQHF.

V usage is TRBV30 and J usage is TRBJ2-3; maybe TRBD1 (6 bases). Germline CDR1 and CDR2: GTSNPN and SVGIG (reference sequence). The CDR3 has 15 amino acids. V was pared by 6 bases and J by 6 bases, with 22 bases between. This chain's CDR3 is CACTPGHLTRDTQYF. CDR3 DNA: TGTGCCTGCACACCGGGACACCTTACCCGGGATACGCAGTATTTT.

This clonotype occurred many times. The chain carries TRBV4-2 and TRBJ2-2; D gene ambiguous. Looked up from germline, CDR1 is LGHNA and CDR2 is YNFKEQ. V lost 0 bases, J lost 5 bases, and 10 bases lay in between. This CDR3 region has 15 residues. This CDR3 reads CASSQDWQRTGELFF. The CDR3, as DNA: TGTGCCAGCAGCCAAGATTGGCAGAGGACCGGGGAGCTGTTTTTT.

This clonotype has more than one count but fewer than ten. J is TRBJ2-3 and V is TRBV15; TRBD2 aligns across 7 bases. V lost 1 base, J lost 8 bases, and 9 bases stayed unmatched. Germline V gene lookup returns CDR1 LNHNV and CDR2 YYDKDF (reference sequence). CDR3 size: 15 residues. The CDR3 bases are TGTGCCACCAGCAGAGGGGGAGGGGAATCCATTACGCAGTATTTT. Protein product: CATSRGGGESITQYF.

This clonotype came up many times. This chain links TRBV14 with TRBJ2-1, with D perhaps matching TRBD2 (5 bases). CDR3 length: 13 amino acids. Germline V CDR1 and CDR2: SGHDN, FVKESK. Trimming removed 0 bases from V and 12 bases from J, with 12 bases in between. CDR3: CASSQDLSGVQFF. The CDR3 DNA reads as TGTGCCAGCAGCCAAGATCTTTCCGGGGTGCAGTTCTTC.

Points on this clonotype: A clone one base away is much larger, so this may be a read error. The gene calls are TRBV7-9 and TRBJ1-2, with no clear D. CDR1 is SEHNR, CDR2 FQNEAQ, per germline (reference sequence). CDR3 length equals 14 residues. The CDR3 protein is CASSLEVADHGFTF. The DNA of the CDR3 is TGTGCCAGCAGCTTAGAAGTCGCGGATCATGGCTTCACCTTC. The variable domain in full, completed from reference TRBV7-9 and TRBJ1-2, reads DTGVSQNPRHKITKRGQNVTFRCDPISEHNRLYWYRQTLGQGPEFLTYFQNEAQLEKSRLLSDRFSAERPKGSFSTLEIQRTEQGDSAMYLCASSLEVADHGFTFGSGTRLTVV.

This clonotype came up many times. This chain connects TRBV5-1 to TRBJ1-2, with a tentative D call TRBD1 (5 bases). This CDR3 spans 14 amino acids. The germline CDR1 and CDR2 sequences are SGHRS and YFSETQ. V was shortened by 4 bases and J by 0 bases, with 10 bases between the two germline ends. The CDR3 spells CASSPDSPNYGYTF. In nucleotides, the CDR3 is TGCGCCAGCAGCCCCGACAGCCCTAACTATGGCTACACCTTC.

This clonotype showed up many times. The chain combines TRBV20-1 with TRBJ2-3; 11 positions match TRBD2. This CDR3 is built from 16 residues. Germline trimming cut 3 bases from V and 0 bases from J; bases unmatched to any gene: 5. Germline CDR1 is DFQATT and CDR2 is SNEGSKA (reference sequence). CDR3 protein: CSASLAGGGSTDTQYF. The CDR3 nucleotides are TGCAGTGCTAGCCTAGCGGGGGGCGGTAGCACAGATACGCAGTATTTT.

This clonotype was seen repeatedly, ten times or more. The chain employs TRBV12-3 or TRBV12-4 and TRBJ2-3; no clear D. The CDR3 extends over 14 amino acids. V lost 0 bases and J lost 2, with 6 bases in between. The CDR3 coding sequence is TGTGCCAGCAGTTTAGCGTGGGACACAGATACGCAGTATTTT. Translating it yields CASSLAWDTDTQYF.

This rearrangement joins TRBV7-9 to TRBJ1-2, with D hard to call. Looked up from germline, CDR1 is SEHNR and CDR2 is FQNEAQ (reference sequence). V lost 6 bases and J 1 base, leaving 15 bases between the germline ends. The CDR3 loop spans 15 amino acids. CDR3 coding DNA: TGTGCCAGCAGTGAAGTGGACCGGGGTAACTATGGCTACACCTTC. This gives the protein CASSEVDRGNYGYTF. Using reference TRBV7-9 and TRBJ1-2 for the parts outside the CDR3, the full variable domain is DTGVSQNPRHKITKRGQNVTFRCDPISEHNRLYWYRQTLGQGPEFLTYFQNEAQLEKSRLLSDRFSAERPKGSFSTLEIQRTEQGDSAMYLCASSEVDRGNYGYTFGSGTRLTVV.

This clonotype was seen a handful of times. The chain combines TRBV10-3 with TRBJ2-5; a possible D gene is TRBD2 (5 bases). Per germline, CDR1 ENHRY and CDR2 SYGVKD. This CDR3 region has 13 residues. The germline V and J ends were trimmed by 7 bases and 1 base, with 10 bases remaining between them. CDR3 loop: CAITGEVQETQYF. CDR3 coding DNA: TGTGCCATCACCGGGGAAGTCCAAGAGACCCAGTACTTC.

CDR3 nucleotides: TGCGCCAGCAGTGAGTCGGGTGGGCTGGGGGAGACCCAGTACTTC. Amino acid sequence: CASSESGGLGETQYF. V usage is TRBV10-1 and J usage is TRBJ2-5; D gene unclear. Between the trimmed V and J ends, which lost 0 bases and 5 bases, there was a span of 13 bases. The CDR3 length is 15 residues. In germline, CDR1 is WNHNN, CDR2 SYGVQD (reference sequence).

The gene calls are TRBV20-1 and TRBJ2-5; TRBD1 matches 11 bases. CDR1 and CDR2 (germline): DFQATT, SNEGSKA (reference sequence). V shed 6 bases and J 7 bases; nucleotides not matched to a gene: 7. The CDR3 is 13 residues long. CDR3 nucleotide sequence: TGCAGTGCCCTAGGACAGGGGGCTGGGACCCAGTACTTC. It yields the protein CSALGQGAGTQYF.

In its sample, this clonotype was seen many times. The chain carries TRBV5-1 and TRBJ2-5, with 7 nucleotides matching TRBD1. J lost 6 bases, V lost 0 bases, and 2 bases had no gene match. The germline CDR1 and CDR2 sequences are SGHRS and YFSETQ. This CDR3 spans 13 amino acids. The CDR3 DNA sequence: TGCGCCAGCAGCTTGGAGACAGGGCAGACCCAGTACTTC. It is translated as CASSLETGQTQYF.

The table lists this clonotype with many counts. The chain employs TRBV12-3 or TRBV12-4 and TRBJ2-7, with a tentative D call TRBD1 (6 bases). Trimming left V 1 base short and J 4 bases short, with 14 bases between. CDR3 size: 15 residues. The CDR3 spells CASSLGQGLRYEQYF. The CDR3 DNA follows: TGTGCCAGCAGTTTAGGGCAGGGGCTCAGATACGAGCAGTACTTC.

This clonotype was recorded only once. Given a much more abundant clone one base away, this may be a read error. It is likely a read error, because the conserved phenylalanine at the end of the CDR3 is missing. The CDR3 loop reads CAWVPTSGRNEQFL. CDR3 sequence (DNA): TGTGCCTGGGTTCCGACTAGCGGGAGGAATGAGCAGTTCCTC. The J gene is TRBJ2-1, the V gene TRBV30; 13 bases are shared with TRBD2. The V and J ends lost 5 bases and 7 bases, in that order; junction bases with no gene match: 5. Germline CDR1 and CDR2: GTSNPN and SVGIG (reference sequence). The CDR3 is 14 amino acids.

This sequence joins TRBV7-9 and TRBJ1-1; no clear D. V dropped 6 bases and J dropped 2 bases, with 7 bases sitting between them. The CDR3 spans 12 residues. Germline V gene sequence: CDR1 SEHNR, CDR2 FQNEAQ (reference sequence). CDR3 residues: CASSNSNTEAFF. Written as DNA, the CDR3 is TGTGCCAGCAGTAACAGTAACACTGAAGCTTTCTTT.

This clonotype was seen ten or more times. The chain links TRBV27 to TRBJ2-7, with D possibly being TRBD1 or TRBD2 (5 bases each). The CDR3 covers 13 residues. V lost 3 bases and J 3 bases, leaving 9 bases between the germline ends. Germline V gene data show CDR1 as MNHEY and CDR2 as SMNVEV (reference sequence). CDR3 nucleotide sequence: TGTGCCAGCAGTTTGGGACCCGACTACGAGCAGTACTTC. It specifies CASSLGPDYEQYF.

The CDR3 coding sequence is TGCGCCACCAGACTAGCGGGCCTAAACACCGGGGAGCTGTTTTTT. It is translated as CATRLAGLNTGELFF. The chain is built from TRBV5-1 and TRBJ2-2; 10 bases align to TRBD2. The V gene's germline CDR1 is SGHRS and CDR2 YFSETQ. The CDR3 runs 15 residues. The J segment lost 2 bases and the V segment lost 9 bases, leaving 7 bases of the junction unmatched.

V usage is TRBV4-2 and J usage is TRBJ2-5; possibly TRBD1 or TRBD2 for D (5 bases each). The CDR3 is made up of 16 amino acids. V was cut by 4 bases and J by 2 bases, with 17 bases left in between. Germline-derived CDR1 and CDR2 are LGHNA and YNFKEQ. For the CDR3, the DNA is TGTGCCAGCAGCCTAATACCTGGGACGGATCAAGAGACCCAGTACTTC. It is translated as CASSLIPGTDQETQYF.

This clonotype was recorded many times. The V gene is TRBV3-1, the J gene TRBJ1-2; D ambiguous. The CDR3 is made up of 14 amino acids. Trimming left V 1 base short and J 4 bases short, with 10 bases between. The V gene's germline CDR1 is LGHDT and CDR2 YNNKEL (reference sequence). CDR3 DNA sequence: TGTGCCAGCAGCCAAGGGGTTTCCAGCTATGGCTACACCTTC. Its protein is CASSQGVSSYGYTF.

This chain connects TRBV18 to TRBJ2-1, with 7 bases that match TRBD2. The CDR3 has 16 residues. Germline V gene lookup returns CDR1 KGHSH and CDR2 LQKENI. The V segment lost 6 bases and the J segment 4 bases; nucleotides outside the gene matches: 12. CDR3 protein: CASSYSGAGPYNEQFF. The CDR3 coding sequence is TGTGCCAGCTCTTACTCCGGAGCGGGACCGTACAATGAGCAGTTCTTC.

This clonotype was recorded many times. The chain employs TRBV10-1 and TRBJ2-7, with D possibly being TRBD1 (6 bases). The CDR3 has 16 residues. In germline, CDR1 is WNHNN, CDR2 SYGVQD (reference sequence). Trimming took off 6 bases at V and 0 bases at J, with 18 bases between the two ends. The CDR3, as DNA: TGCGCCAGCAGCCCACTGAGACAGGCCAGCTCCTACGAGCAGTACTTC. It yields the protein CASSPLRQASSYEQYF.

Many counts were recorded for this clonotype. The gene calls are TRBV20-1 and TRBJ1-4, with D possibly TRBD1 on 5 matching bases. Trimming took off 6 bases at V and 8 bases at J, with 19 bases between the two ends. The germline V gene has CDR1 DFQATT and CDR2 SNEGSKA (reference sequence). The length of the CDR3 is 14 residues. The CDR3, as DNA: TGCAGTGCCCCAAGCGGGGCAGCGGGGGAAAAACTGTTTTTT. Protein: CSAPSGAAGEKLFF.

This clonotype has a count of ten or more. The chain links TRBV5-1 to TRBJ2-5; TRBD2 might be the D (7 bases). V lost 4 bases to trimming and J lost 2 bases, with 21 bases between them. The CDR3 is made up of 17 amino acids. Looked up from germline, CDR1 is SGHRS and CDR2 is YFSETQ. CDR3: CASSPRRGGLIQETQYF. The CDR3 DNA reads TGCGCCAGCAGCCCGCGGAGGGGGGGACTGATTCAAGAGACCCAGTACTTC.

This clonotype was picked up many times. This chain connects TRBV5-1 to TRBJ2-1, with 12 nucleotides matching TRBD2. With V trimmed by 1 base and J by 0 bases, 8 bases remained unmatched. The CDR3 is made up of 19 amino acids. Germline lookup yields CDR1 SGHRS and CDR2 YFSETQ. The CDR3 nucleotides read TGCGCCAGCAGCTTGAGGCTAGCGGGAGGGTTGAGCTCCTACAATGAGCAGTTCTTC. Translated: CASSLRLAGGLSSYNEQFF.

The table lists this clonotype with many counts. The chain links TRBV3-1 to TRBJ2-3, with TRBD1 as a possible D gene (5 bases). The CDR3 has 15 amino acids. The ends were cut back, 4 bases at V and 2 bases at J, with 13 bases in the middle. Per the germline V gene, CDR1 is LGHDT and CDR2 is YNNKEL (reference sequence). In DNA form, the CDR3 reads TGTGCCAGCAGCCCAGTCAGACAGCTCACAGATACGCAGTATTTT. The encoded protein is CASSPVRQLTDTQYF.